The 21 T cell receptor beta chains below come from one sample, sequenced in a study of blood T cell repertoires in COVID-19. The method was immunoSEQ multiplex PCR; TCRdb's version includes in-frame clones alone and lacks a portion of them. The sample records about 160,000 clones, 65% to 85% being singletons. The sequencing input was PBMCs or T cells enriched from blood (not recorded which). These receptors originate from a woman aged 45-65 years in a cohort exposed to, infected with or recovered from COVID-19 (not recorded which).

CDR3 sequence reads: CASSQAATGTYEQYF. The DNA of the CDR3 is TGTGCCAGCAGCCAAGCTGCGACAGGTACCTACGAGCAGTACTTC. The V and J genes are TRBV3-1 (or the pseudogene TRBV3-2) and TRBJ2-7, with a possible D match to TRBD1 (6 bases). The CDR3 consists of 15 residues. CDR1 is LGHDT and CDR2 is YNNKEL in the germline V gene (reference sequence). With 1 base removed from V and 2 bases from J, the gap between germline ends came to 12 bases.

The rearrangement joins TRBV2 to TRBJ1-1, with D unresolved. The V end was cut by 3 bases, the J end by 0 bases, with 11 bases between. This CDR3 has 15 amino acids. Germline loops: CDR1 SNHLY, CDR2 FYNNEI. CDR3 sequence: CASSDSPTVNTEAFF. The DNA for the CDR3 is TGTGCCAGCAGTGACTCGCCTACCGTGAACACTGAAGCTTTCTTT.

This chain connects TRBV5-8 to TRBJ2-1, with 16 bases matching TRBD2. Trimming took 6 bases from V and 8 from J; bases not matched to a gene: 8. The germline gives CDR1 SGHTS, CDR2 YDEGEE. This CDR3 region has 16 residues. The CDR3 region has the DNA TGTGCCAGCAACAGCGGGACTAGCGGGAGGGCCTATGAGCAGTTCTTC. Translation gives CASNSGTSGRAYEQFF.

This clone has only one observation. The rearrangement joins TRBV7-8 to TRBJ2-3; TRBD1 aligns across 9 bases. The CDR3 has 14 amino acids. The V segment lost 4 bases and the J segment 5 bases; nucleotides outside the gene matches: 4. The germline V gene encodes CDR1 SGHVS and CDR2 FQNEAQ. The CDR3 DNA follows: TGTGCCAGCAGCTGGACAGGGGAGGGAGATACGCAGTATTTT. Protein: CASSWTGEGDTQYF.

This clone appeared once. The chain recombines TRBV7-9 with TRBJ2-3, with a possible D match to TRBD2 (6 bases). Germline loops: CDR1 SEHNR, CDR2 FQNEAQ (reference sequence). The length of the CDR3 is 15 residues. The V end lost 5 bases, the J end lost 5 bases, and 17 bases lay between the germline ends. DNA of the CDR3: TGTGCCAGCAGCCCTCCTGCGGGATTCATAGATACGCAGTATTTT. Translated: CASSPPAGFIDTQYF.

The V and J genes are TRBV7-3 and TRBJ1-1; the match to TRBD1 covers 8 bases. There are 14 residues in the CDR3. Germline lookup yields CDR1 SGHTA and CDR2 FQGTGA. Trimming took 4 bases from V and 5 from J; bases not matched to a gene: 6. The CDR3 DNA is TGTGCCAGCAGCTCCGACAGGGGTGAAACTGAAGCTTTCTTT. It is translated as CASSSDRGETEAFF.

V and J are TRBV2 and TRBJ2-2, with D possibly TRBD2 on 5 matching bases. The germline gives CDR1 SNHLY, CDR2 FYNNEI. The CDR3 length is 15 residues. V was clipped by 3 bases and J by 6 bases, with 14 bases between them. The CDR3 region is CASSDRAAGSGELFF. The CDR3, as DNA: TGTGCCAGCAGTGACAGAGCGGCCGGCTCCGGGGAGCTGTTTTTT.

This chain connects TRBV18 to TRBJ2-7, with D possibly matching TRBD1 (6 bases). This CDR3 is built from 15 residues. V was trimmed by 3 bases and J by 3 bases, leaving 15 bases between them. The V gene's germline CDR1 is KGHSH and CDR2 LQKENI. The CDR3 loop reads CASSPIGQTYYEQYF. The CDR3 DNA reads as TGTGCCAGCTCACCCATCGGACAGACTTACTACGAGCAGTACTTC.

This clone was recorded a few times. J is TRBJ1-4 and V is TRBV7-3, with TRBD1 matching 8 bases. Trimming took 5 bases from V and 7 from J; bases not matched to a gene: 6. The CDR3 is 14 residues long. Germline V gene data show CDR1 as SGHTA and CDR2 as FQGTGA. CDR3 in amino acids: CASSPGGVGEKLFF. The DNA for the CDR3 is TGTGCCAGCAGCCCAGGGGGCGTGGGTGAAAAACTGTTTTTT.

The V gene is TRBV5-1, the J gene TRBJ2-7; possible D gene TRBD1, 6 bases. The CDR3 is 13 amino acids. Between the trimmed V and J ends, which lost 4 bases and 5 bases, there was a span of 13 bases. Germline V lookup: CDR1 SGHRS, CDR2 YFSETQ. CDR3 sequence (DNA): TGCGCCAGCAGCGGTACAGGGTTTAACGAGCAGTACTTC. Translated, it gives CASSGTGFNEQYF.

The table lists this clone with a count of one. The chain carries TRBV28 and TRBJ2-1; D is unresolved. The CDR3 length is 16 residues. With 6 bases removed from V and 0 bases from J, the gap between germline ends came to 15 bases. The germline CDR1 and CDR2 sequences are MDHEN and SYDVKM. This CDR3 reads CASRSRGSLSYNEQFF. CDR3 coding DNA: TGTGCCAGCAGATCCAGAGGCTCTCTCTCCTACAATGAGCAGTTCTTC.

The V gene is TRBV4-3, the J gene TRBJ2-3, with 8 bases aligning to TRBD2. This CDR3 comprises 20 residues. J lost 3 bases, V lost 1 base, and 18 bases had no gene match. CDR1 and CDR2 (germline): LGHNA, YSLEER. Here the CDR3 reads CASSQGTSSGGRRGTDTQYF. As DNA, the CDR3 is TGCGCCAGCAGCCAAGGGACTAGCAGTGGAGGAAGACGTGGGACAGATACGCAGTATTTT.

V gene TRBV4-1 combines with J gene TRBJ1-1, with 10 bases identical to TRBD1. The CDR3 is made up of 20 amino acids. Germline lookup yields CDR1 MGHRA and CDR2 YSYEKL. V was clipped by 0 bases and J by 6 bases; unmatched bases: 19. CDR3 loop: CASSQDRFRDRGPLRPEAFF. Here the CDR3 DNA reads TGCGCCAGCAGCCAAGATAGGTTCCGGGACAGGGGACCATTGAGGCCTGAAGCTTTCTTT.

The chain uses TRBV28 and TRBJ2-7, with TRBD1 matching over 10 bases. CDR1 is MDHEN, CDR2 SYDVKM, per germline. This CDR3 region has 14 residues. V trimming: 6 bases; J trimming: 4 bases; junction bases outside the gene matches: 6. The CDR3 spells CASRDRDRGYEQYF. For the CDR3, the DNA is TGTGCCAGCAGGGACCGGGACAGGGGTTACGAGCAGTACTTC.

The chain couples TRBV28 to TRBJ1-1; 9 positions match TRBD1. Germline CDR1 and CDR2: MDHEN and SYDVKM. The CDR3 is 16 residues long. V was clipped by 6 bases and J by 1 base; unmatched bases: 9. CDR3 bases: TGTGCCAGCAGCCAAGGCGGACAGGGGTCGAACACTGAAGCTTTCTTT. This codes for CASSQGGQGSNTEAFF. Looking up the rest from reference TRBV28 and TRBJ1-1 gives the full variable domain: DVKVTQSSRYLVKRTGEKVFLECVQDMDHENMFWYRQDPGLGLRLIYFSYDVKMKEKGDIPEGYSVSREKKERFSLILESASTNQTSMYLCASSQGGQGSNTEAFFGQGTRLTVV.

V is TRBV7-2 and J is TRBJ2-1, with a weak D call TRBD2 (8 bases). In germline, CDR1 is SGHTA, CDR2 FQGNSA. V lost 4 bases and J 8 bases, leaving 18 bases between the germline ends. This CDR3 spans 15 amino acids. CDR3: CASSSGGGYGHEQFF. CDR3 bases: TGTGCCAGCAGCTCGGGAGGGGGCTATGGGCATGAGCAGTTCTTC.

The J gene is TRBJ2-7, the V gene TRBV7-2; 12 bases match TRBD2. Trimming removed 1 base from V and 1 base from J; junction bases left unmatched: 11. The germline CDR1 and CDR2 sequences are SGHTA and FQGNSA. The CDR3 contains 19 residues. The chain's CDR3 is CASSLDRASGRAFSYEQYF. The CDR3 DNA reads TGTGCCAGCAGCTTAGATCGGGCTAGCGGGAGGGCCTTTTCCTACGAGCAGTACTTC.

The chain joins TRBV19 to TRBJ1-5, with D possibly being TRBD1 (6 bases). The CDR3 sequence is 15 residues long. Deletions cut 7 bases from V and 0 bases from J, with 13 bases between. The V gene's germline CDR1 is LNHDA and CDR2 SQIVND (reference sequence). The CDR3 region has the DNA TGTGCCAGTAATTTACAGGGCTATAGCAATCAGCCCCAGCATTTT. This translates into CASNLQGYSNQPQHF.

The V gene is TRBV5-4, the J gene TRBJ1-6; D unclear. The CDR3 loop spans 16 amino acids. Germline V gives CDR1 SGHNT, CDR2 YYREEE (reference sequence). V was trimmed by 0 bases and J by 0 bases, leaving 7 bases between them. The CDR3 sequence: CASSLDGFSYNSPLHF. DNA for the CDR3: TGTGCCAGCAGCTTGGATGGCTTCTCCTATAATTCACCCCTCCACTTT.

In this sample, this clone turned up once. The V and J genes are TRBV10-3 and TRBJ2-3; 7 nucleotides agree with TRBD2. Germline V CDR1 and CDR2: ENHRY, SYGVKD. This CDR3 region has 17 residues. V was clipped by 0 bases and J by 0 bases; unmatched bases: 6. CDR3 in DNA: TGTGCCATCAGTGAGTCTATGCTAGCGGCTAGCACAGATACGCAGTATTTT. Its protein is CAISESMLAASTDTQYF.

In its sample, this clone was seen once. The CDR3 region is CASSVASGGTETQYF. For the CDR3, the DNA is TGTGCCAGCAGCGTAGCCAGCGGGGGGACAGAGACCCAGTACTTC. The chain couples TRBV9 to TRBJ2-5, with TRBD2 matching over 9 bases. This CDR3 has 15 residues. Germline V gene lookup returns CDR1 SGDLS and CDR2 YYNGEE. Germline trimming cut 0 bases from V and 4 bases from J; bases unmatched to any gene: 4.